The entry below describes one TCR beta chain. Its antigen is as yet unknown. The data were obtained in a study of T-cell memory formation after mild COVID-19. Study details: Clusters were largely donor specific.

Trimming pared 1 base from V and 0 bases from J, leaving 9 bases between. The CDR3 has 15 residues. CDR1 is KGHSH, CDR2 LQKENI, per germline. Employing constant-segment primers, 5'RACE generated TCR alpha and TCR beta cDNA libraries bearing sample barcodes and UMIs. TCRdb fed the 5' RACE reads into MiXCR, producing one record per CDR3 protein. The table has around 260,000 distinct CDR3 sequences, around 15% seen once. Study-level findings and limits: Clones that got smaller from day 15 to 85 had even CD4/CD8, while clones growing later tipped toward CD4+. The authors left the SARS-CoV-2 specificity of second-wave clones peaking on day 37 unconfirmed.

Sequencing input: PBMCs or a T cell subset sorted from them (not recorded which). This clonotype was obtained from a man aged 18 to 35 who had mild COVID-19 (a few samples of this study predate the infection). Cell type and time point are not known. The chain links TRBV18 to TRBJ1-2, with D hard to call. CDR3 region: CASSPQTNSNYGYTF. For the CDR3, the DNA is TGTGCCAGCTCACCACAAACTAACTCTAACTATGGCTACACCTTC.